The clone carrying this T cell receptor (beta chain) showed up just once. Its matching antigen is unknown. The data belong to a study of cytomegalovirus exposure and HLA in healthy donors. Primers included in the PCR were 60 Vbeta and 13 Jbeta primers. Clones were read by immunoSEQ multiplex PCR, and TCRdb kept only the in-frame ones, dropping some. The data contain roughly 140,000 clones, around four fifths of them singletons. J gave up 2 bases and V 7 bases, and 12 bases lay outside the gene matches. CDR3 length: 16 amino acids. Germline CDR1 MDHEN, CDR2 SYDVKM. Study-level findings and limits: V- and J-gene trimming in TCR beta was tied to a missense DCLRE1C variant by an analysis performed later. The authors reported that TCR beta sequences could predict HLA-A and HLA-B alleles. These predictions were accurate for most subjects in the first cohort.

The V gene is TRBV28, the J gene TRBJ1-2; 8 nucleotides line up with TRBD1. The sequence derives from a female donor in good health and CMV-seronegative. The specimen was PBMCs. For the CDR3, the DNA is TGTGCCAGCATGGTCCCCCGGCAGGGGGCCAACTATGGCTACACCTTC. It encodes CASMVPRQGANYGYTF.